This T cell receptor (beta chain) is from a study of cytomegalovirus exposure and HLA in healthy donors. As for the donors, each was a healthy bone marrow donor. Although they were nominally healthy when sampled, donors likely had unrecorded immune exposures. For this clone: Its antigen is unidentified.

The study, taken as a whole, reports: Some TCR beta chains (approximately 180 of them) were listed as cytomegalovirus-associated.

The PCR contained 60 Vbeta and 13 Jbeta primers. TCRdb's copy holds only in-frame clones and misses some; the assay was immunoSEQ multiplex PCR. The table includes 150,000 to 200,000 clones, about three quarters detected once. The junction had 6 bases not matched to a gene; V was cut back by 4 bases and J by 3 bases. The CDR3 has 14 residues. Germline V gene lookup returns CDR1 SGHNT and CDR2 YENEEA. The receptor was derived from a female donor in good health and CMV-seronegative. The J gene is TRBJ2-7, the V gene TRBV11-3; TRBD1 matches 7 bases. Sequences were obtained from PBMCs. The chain's CDR3 is CASSSGQAYYEQYF. In DNA, the CDR3 is TGTGCCAGCAGCTCCGGACAGGCCTACTACGAGCAGTACTTC.